The TCR beta chain described here comes from a study of response to subunit inactivated influenza vaccine. Study results and limitations: It was the authors' suggestion that each seasonal influenza vaccination recruits few new T cells.

Trimming left V 2 bases short and J 11 bases short, with 12 bases between. This CDR3 is 11 amino acids long. Germline V CDR1 and CDR2: SQVTM, ANQGSEA. A word on this clonotype: The antigen is unknown.

MiXCR, run by TCRdb on the RT-PCR reads, gives a single entry per CDR3 protein. The sample has 860,000 or so distinct CDR3 sequences, about 20% seen once. V is TRBV29-1 and J is TRBJ1-1; D is uncertain. Here the sequenced sample was PBMCs from blood, taken around 5 days after vaccination. This receptor was obtained from a man between 45 and 60 years old who received an inactivated influenza vaccine. Here the CDR3 DNA reads TGCAGCGTTGAACCTGCGGGCGAGGCTTTCTTT. Its protein is CSVEPAGEAFF.